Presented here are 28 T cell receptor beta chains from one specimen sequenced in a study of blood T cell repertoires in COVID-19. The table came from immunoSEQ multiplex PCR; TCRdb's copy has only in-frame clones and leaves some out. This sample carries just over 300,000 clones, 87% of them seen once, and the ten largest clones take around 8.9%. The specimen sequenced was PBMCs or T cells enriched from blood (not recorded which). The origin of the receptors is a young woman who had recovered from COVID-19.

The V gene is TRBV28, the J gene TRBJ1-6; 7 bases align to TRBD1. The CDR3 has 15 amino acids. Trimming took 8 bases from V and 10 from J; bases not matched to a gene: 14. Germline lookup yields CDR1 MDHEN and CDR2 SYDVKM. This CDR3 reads CASAPPGRGLSPLHF. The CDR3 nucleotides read TGTGCCAGCGCCCCGCCCGGTAGGGGGCTGTCACCCCTCCACTTT.

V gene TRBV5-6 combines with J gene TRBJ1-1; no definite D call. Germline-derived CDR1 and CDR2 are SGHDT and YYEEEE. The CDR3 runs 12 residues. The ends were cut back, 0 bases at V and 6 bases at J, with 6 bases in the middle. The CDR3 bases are TGTGCCAGCAGCTTGGGGCGGGCTGAAGCTTTCTTT. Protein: CASSLGRAEAFF.

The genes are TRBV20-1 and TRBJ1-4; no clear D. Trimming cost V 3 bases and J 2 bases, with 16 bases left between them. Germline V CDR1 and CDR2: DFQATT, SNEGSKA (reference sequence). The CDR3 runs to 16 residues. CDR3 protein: CSASRAVWTTNEKLFF. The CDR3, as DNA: TGCAGTGCTAGTCGTGCAGTTTGGACTACTAATGAAAAACTGTTTTTT.

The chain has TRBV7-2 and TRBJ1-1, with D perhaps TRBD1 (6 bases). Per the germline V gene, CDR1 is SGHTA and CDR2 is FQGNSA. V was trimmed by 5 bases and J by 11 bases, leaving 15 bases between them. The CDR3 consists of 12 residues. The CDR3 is CASSRRGGVAFF. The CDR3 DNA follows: TGTGCCAGCAGCCGAAGGGGGGGCGTTGCTTTCTTT.

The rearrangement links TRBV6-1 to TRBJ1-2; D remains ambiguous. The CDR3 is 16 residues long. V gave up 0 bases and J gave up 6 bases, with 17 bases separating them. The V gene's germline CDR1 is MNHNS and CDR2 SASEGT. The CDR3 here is CASSEAGSYTRDGYTF. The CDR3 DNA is TGTGCCAGCAGTGAAGCGGGCTCGTACACAAGAGATGGCTACACCTTC.

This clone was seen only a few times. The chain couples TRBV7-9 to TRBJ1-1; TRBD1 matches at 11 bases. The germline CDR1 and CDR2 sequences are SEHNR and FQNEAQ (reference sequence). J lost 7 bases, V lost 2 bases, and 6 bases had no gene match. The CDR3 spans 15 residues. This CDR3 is CASSLRTGGLIEAFF. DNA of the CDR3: TGTGCCAGCAGCTTACGGACAGGGGGCTTGATTGAAGCTTTCTTT.

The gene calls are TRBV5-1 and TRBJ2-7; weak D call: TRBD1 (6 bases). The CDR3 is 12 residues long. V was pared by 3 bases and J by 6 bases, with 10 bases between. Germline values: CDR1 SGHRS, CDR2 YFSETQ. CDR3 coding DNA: TGCGCCAGCAGCTCCACAGGGCTCGAGCAGTACTTC. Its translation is CASSSTGLEQYF.

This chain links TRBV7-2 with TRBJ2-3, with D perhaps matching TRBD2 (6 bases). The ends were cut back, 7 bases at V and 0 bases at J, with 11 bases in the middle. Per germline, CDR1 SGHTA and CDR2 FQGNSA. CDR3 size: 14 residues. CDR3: CASTPGVSTDTQYF. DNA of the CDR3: TGTGCCAGCACCCCGGGGGTAAGCACAGATACGCAGTATTTT.

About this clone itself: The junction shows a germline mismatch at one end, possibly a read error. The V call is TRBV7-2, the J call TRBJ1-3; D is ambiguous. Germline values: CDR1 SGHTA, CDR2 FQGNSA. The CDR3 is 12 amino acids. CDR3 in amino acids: CASSLPFDNLHF. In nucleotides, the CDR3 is TGTGCCAGCAGCTTACCCTTTGACAACCTCCATTTT.

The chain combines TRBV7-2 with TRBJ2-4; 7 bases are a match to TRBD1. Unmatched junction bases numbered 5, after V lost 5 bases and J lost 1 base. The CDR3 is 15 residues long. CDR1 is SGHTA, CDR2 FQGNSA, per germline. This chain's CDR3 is CASSHQTGAKNIQYF. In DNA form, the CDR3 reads TGTGCCAGCAGCCATCAGACAGGGGCCAAAAACATTCAGTACTTC.

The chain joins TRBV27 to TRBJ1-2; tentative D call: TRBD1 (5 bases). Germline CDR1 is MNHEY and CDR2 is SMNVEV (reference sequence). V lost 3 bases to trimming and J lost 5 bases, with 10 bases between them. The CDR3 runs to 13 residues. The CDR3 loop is CASSFATAYGYTF. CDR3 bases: TGTGCCAGCAGTTTCGCGACAGCGTATGGCTACACCTTC.

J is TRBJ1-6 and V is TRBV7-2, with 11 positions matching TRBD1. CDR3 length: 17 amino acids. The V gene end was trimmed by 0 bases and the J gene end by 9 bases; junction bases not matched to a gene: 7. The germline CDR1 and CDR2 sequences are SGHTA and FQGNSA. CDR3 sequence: CASSLAWTGGSGSPLHF. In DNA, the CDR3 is TGTGCCAGCAGCTTAGCGTGGACAGGGGGCTCGGGTTCACCCCTCCACTTT.

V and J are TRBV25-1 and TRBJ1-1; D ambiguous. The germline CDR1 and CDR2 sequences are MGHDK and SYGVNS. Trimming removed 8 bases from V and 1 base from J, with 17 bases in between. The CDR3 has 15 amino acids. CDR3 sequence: CASRSRRTGNTEAFF. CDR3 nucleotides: TGTGCCAGCCGTTCCCGTCGCACTGGGAACACTGAAGCTTTCTTT.

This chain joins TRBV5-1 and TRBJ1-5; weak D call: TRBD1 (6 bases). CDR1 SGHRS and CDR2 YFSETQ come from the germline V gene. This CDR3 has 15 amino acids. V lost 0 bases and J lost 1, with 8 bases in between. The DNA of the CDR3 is TGCGCCAGCAGCTTGGACGGACAGAGCAATCAGCCCCAGCATTTT. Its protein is CASSLDGQSNQPQHF.

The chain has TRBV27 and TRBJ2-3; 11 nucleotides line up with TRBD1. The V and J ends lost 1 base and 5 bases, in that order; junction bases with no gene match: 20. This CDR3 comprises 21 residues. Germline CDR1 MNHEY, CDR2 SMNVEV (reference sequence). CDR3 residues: CASSLYFPGTGGLRRGDTQYF. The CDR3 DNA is TGTGCCAGCAGTTTATATTTCCCCGGGACAGGGGGTCTACGAAGGGGAGATACGCAGTATTTT.

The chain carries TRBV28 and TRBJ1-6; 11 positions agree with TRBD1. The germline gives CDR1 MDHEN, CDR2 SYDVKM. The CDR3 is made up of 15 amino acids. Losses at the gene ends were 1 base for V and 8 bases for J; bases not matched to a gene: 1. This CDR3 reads CASSLLGQGDSPLHF. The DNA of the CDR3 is TGTGCCAGCAGTTTATTGGGACAGGGGGATTCACCCCTCCACTTT. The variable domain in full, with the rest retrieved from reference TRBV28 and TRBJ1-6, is DVKVTQSSRYLVKRTGEKVFLECVQDMDHENMFWYRQDPGLGLRLIYFSYDVKMKEKGDIPEGYSVSREKKERFSLILESASTNQTSMYLCASSLLGQGDSPLHFGNGTRLTVT.

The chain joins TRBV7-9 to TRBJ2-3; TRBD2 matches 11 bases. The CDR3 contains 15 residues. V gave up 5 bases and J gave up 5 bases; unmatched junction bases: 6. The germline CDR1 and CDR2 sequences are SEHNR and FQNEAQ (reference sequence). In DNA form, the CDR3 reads TGTGCCAGCAGCGATAGCGGGAGGGCATTAGATACGCAGTATTTT. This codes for CASSDSGRALDTQYF.

The CDR3 coding sequence is TGTGCCAGCAGTTACTCCCGGGGGGATTCACCCCTCCACTTT. This encodes CASSYSRGDSPLHF. The chain joins TRBV6-5 to TRBJ1-6; TRBD1 is a possible D gene (5 bases). The CDR3 covers 14 residues. CDR1 and CDR2 (germline): MNHEY, SVGAGI. Trimming took off 0 bases at V and 8 bases at J, with 8 bases between the two ends.

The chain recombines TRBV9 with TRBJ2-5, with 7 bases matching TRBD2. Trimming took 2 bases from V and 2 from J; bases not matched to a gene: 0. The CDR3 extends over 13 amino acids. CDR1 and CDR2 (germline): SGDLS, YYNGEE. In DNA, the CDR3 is TGTGCCAGCAGCGTTAGCGGGCAAGAGACCCAGTACTTC. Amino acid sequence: CASSVSGQETQYF.

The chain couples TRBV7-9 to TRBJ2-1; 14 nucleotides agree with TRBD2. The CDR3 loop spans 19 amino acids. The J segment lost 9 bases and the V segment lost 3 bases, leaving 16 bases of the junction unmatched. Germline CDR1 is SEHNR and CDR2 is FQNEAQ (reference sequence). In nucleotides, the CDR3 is TGTGCCAGCAGCTTGGCCGGGACTAGCGGGAGAGTAGGCTACGGTGAGCAGTTCTTC. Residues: CASSLAGTSGRVGYGEQFF.

The CDR3 DNA reads TGTGCCAGCAGCTTAGTCCCAGGGCAGAACACCGGGGAGCTGTTTTTT. Translation: CASSLVPGQNTGELFF. V and J are TRBV7-2 and TRBJ2-2; the D gene is possibly TRBD1 (5 bases). The CDR3 has 16 residues. Germline V gene lookup returns CDR1 SGHTA and CDR2 FQGNSA. Trimming took 1 base from V and 1 from J, leaving 10 bases between them.

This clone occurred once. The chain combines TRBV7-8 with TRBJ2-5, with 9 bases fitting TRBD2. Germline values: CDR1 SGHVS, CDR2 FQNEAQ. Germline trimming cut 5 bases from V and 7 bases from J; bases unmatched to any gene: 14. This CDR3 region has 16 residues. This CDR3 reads CASSPPGGRASGTQYF. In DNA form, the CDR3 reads TGTGCCAGCAGCCCCCCCGGCGGGAGGGCCTCGGGGACCCAGTACTTC.

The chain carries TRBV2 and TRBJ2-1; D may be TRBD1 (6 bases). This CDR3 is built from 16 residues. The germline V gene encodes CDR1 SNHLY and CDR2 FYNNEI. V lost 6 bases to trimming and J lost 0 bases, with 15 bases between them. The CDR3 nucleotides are TGTGCCAGCAGCGGACAGTTAACTAGCTCCTACAATGAGCAGTTCTTC. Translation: CASSGQLTSSYNEQFF.

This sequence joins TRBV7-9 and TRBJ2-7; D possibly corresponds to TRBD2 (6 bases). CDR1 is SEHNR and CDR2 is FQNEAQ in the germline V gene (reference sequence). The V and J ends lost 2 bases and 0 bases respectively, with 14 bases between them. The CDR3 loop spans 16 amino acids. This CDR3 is CASSLSGGVTSYEQYF. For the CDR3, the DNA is TGTGCCAGCAGCTTATCAGGCGGGGTTACCTCCTACGAGCAGTACTTC.

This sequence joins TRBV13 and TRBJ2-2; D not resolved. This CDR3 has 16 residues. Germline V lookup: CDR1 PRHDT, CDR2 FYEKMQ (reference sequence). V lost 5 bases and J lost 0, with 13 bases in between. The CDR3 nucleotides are TGTGCCAGCAGCATCTATCTCACTGCGAACACCGGGGAGCTGTTTTTT. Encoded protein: CASSIYLTANTGELFF.

The CDR3 bases are TGTGCCAGCAGTTACCGGGACATGGGTGGCTACACCTTC. Residues: CASSYRDMGGYTF. This chain connects TRBV28 to TRBJ1-2, with D possibly matching TRBD1 (6 bases). The CDR3 contains 13 residues. Looked up from germline, CDR1 is MDHEN and CDR2 is SYDVKM. V lost 4 bases, J lost 7 bases, and 13 bases lay in between.

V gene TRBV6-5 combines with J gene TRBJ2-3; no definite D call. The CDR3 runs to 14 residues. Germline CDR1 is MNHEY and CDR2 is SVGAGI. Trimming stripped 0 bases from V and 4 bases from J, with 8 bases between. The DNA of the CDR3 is TGTGCCAGCAGTTACTCAACAGTTTCAGATACGCAGTATTTT. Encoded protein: CASSYSTVSDTQYF.

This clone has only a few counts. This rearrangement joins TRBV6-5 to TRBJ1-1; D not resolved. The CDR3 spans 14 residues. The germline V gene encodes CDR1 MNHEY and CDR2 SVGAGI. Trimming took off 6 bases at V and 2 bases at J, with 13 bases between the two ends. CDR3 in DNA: TGTGCCAGCAGGCCCACGAGGGCAAACACTGAAGCTTTCTTT. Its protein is CASRPTRANTEAFF.